This TCR beta chain is drawn from a study of T cell responses to AZD1222 COVID-19 vaccine. Produced via immunoSEQ multiplex PCR; TCRdb's table is partial and in-frame only. The sample lists approximately 92,000 clones, 87% seen once, with 2.5% to 3% in the top ten. The CDR3 consists of 15 residues. The germline gives CDR1 MNHEY, CDR2 SMNVEV (reference sequence). V lost 6 bases and J lost 1, with 15 bases in between. The sample in question was peripheral blood, obtained on day 0 of AZD1222 vaccination. This clonotype was obtained from an adult in good health. V and J are TRBV27 and TRBJ1-1, with D maybe TRBD1 (5 bases). The DNA of the CDR3 is TGTGCCAGCAGGACCCAGTGGGGGGGGAACACTGAAGCTTTCTTT. It codes for CASRTQWGGNTEAFF.